Below, 19 T cell receptor beta chains from the same sample are listed, as sequenced in a study of blood T cell repertoires in COVID-19. Produced via immunoSEQ multiplex PCR; TCRdb's table is partial and in-frame only. The sample carries under 150,000 clones, roughly 80% recorded once. Sequencing used peripheral blood. These receptors all come from a man aged 25 to 40 with acute or convalescent COVID-19.

This rearrangement joins TRBV4-1 to TRBJ1-5, with TRBD1 matching over 8 bases. Germline CDR1 is MGHRA and CDR2 is YSYEKL. The CDR3 spans 16 residues. V shed 4 bases and J 1 base; nucleotides not matched to a gene: 6. The CDR3: CASSRTGRGSNQPQHF. The CDR3 DNA follows: TGCGCCAGCAGCCGGACAGGGCGGGGGAGCAATCAGCCCCAGCATTTT.

This sequence joins TRBV7-9 and TRBJ1-2, with D tentatively TRBD1 (5 bases). The germline V gene encodes CDR1 SEHNR and CDR2 FQNEAQ (reference sequence). This CDR3 has 12 residues. V was cut by 4 bases and J by 6 bases, with 9 bases left in between. DNA for the CDR3: TGTGCCAGCAGCTCCCGGGGGGATGGCTACACCTTC. Translation gives CASSSRGDGYTF.

This chain uses TRBV11-3 with TRBJ2-3; the D is unclear. Per the germline V gene, CDR1 is SGHNT and CDR2 is YENEEA. There are 14 residues in the CDR3. The V and J ends lost 1 base and 6 bases respectively, with 11 bases between them. DNA of the CDR3: TGTGCCAGCAGCTTAGGAGCCCCCTTTGATACGCAGTATTTT. Its translation is CASSLGAPFDTQYF. Together with reference TRBV11-3 and TRBJ2-3, the CDR3 gives the full variable domain: EAGVVQSPRYKIIEKKQPVAFWCNPISGHNTLYWYLQNLGQGPELLIRYENEEAVDDSQLPKDRFSAERLKGVDSTLKIQPAELGDSAVYLCASSLGAPFDTQYFGPGTRLTVL.

The gene calls are TRBV30 and TRBJ2-1; 8 positions agree with TRBD2. The germline gives CDR1 GTSNPN, CDR2 SVGIG (reference sequence). Trimming took 4 bases from V and 5 from J; bases not matched to a gene: 10. The CDR3 has 15 residues. The CDR3 nucleotides read TGTGCCTGGACCAGAAGCGGGGGAGCTGACAATGAGCAGTTCTTC. Protein sequence: CAWTRSGGADNEQFF.

The rearrangement links TRBV3-1 (or the pseudogene TRBV3-2) to TRBJ1-6, with unresolved D. Per the germline V gene, CDR1 is LGHDT and CDR2 is YNNKEL (reference sequence). V lost 4 bases to trimming and J lost 3 bases, with 10 bases between them. The CDR3 runs to 15 residues. In DNA form, the CDR3 reads TGTGCCAGCAGCCCGGAGGGAATCTATAATTCACCCCTCCACTTT. Protein: CASSPEGIYNSPLHF.

This chain joins TRBV2 and TRBJ1-6; tentative D call: TRBD1 (5 bases). V was trimmed by 8 bases and J by 9 bases, leaving 17 bases between them. The germline V gene encodes CDR1 SNHLY and CDR2 FYNNEI. There are 14 residues in the CDR3. Written as DNA, the CDR3 is TGTGCCAGCGAACCCCTGGGGGGAGGTTCACCCCTCCACTTT. Translated, it gives CASEPLGGGSPLHF.

The chain couples TRBV6-5 to TRBJ2-1; 7 bases are a match to TRBD1. CDR1 and CDR2 from the germline V gene are MNHEY and SVGAGI. CDR3 length equals 11 residues. V trimming: 10 bases; J trimming: 15 bases; junction bases outside the gene matches: 12. The DNA of the CDR3 is TGTGCCACTTCCCACAGGGGCCAGGGGTTCTTC. The encoded protein is CATSHRGQGFF.

The chain carries TRBV3-1 (or the pseudogene TRBV3-2) and TRBJ2-5; maybe TRBD2 (6 bases). Germline-derived CDR1 and CDR2 are LGHDT and YNNKEL (reference sequence). The V and J ends lost 4 bases and 1 base respectively, with 13 bases between them. The CDR3 length is 15 residues. CDR3 amino acids: CASSPTDSGQETQYF. Here the CDR3 DNA reads TGTGCCAGCAGCCCCACCGATAGCGGCCAAGAGACCCAGTACTTC.

This chain links TRBV7-9 with TRBJ2-1, with D hard to call. Germline assignment: CDR1 SEHNR and CDR2 FQNEAQ (reference sequence). V was cut by 1 base and J by 7 bases, with 5 bases left in between. The CDR3 covers 12 residues. CDR3 residues: CASSLDWNEQFF. The CDR3 nucleotides read TGTGCCAGCAGCTTAGACTGGAATGAGCAGTTCTTC.

The chain has TRBV10-3 and TRBJ1-5; 10 nucleotides agree with TRBD1. Trimming removed 6 bases from V and 2 bases from J; junction bases left unmatched: 4. The germline V gene has CDR1 ENHRY and CDR2 SYGVKD. This CDR3 spans 15 amino acids. CDR3 in DNA: TGTGCCATCAGCGGGACAGGGGAGGGCAATCAGCCCCAGCATTTT. Translation: CAISGTGEGNQPQHF.

This clone was counted between two and nine times. This rearrangement joins TRBV3-1 (or the pseudogene TRBV3-2) to TRBJ2-1, with D perhaps TRBD1 (5 bases). Trimming stripped 0 bases from V and 10 bases from J, with 13 bases between. The length of the CDR3 is 14 residues. Germline CDR1 reads LGHDT; CDR2 reads YNNKEL (reference sequence). The CDR3 DNA is TGTGCCAGCAGCCAAGATCACCTGGGGCACGAGCAGTTCTTC. This codes for CASSQDHLGHEQFF.

The V and J genes are TRBV4-1 and TRBJ2-1; the match to TRBD1 covers 7 bases. The V gene's germline CDR1 is MGHRA and CDR2 YSYEKL. This CDR3 contains 19 residues. After removal of 0 bases from V and 1 base from J, the junction contained 12 bases not matched to a gene. The CDR3 nucleotides read TGCGCCAGCAGCCAAGAGAGGGCAGGGGGAAGAGGGTCCTACAATGAGCAGTTCTTC. Translated: CASSQERAGGRGSYNEQFF.

The chain combines TRBV10-3 with TRBJ2-7; the D gene is possibly TRBD1 (6 bases). The CDR3 loop spans 15 amino acids. Trimming left V 0 bases short and J 1 base short, with 10 bases between. The germline V gene encodes CDR1 ENHRY and CDR2 SYGVKD. The CDR3 loop is CAISESQGFSYEQYF. The CDR3 DNA follows: TGTGCCATCAGTGAGTCGCAGGGGTTTTCCTACGAGCAGTACTTC.

The chain is built from TRBV5-6 and TRBJ1-2; TRBD1 matches at 9 bases. The CDR3 totals 15 residues. Germline trimming cut 4 bases from V and 4 bases from J; bases unmatched to any gene: 8. Looked up from germline, CDR1 is SGHDT and CDR2 is YYEEEE. The DNA for the CDR3 is TGTGCCAGCAGCCGCGGGACAGGGAGCTCCTATGGCTACACCTTC. It encodes CASSRGTGSSYGYTF.

V and J are TRBV27 and TRBJ1-2; 7 bases are shared with TRBD1. The germline gives CDR1 MNHEY, CDR2 SMNVEV (reference sequence). There are 17 residues in the CDR3. V lost 5 bases to trimming and J lost 2 bases; unmatched junction nucleotides: 14. The CDR3 loop reads CASSPLGGIVHNYGYTF. The CDR3 nucleotides read TGTGCCAGCAGTCCCCTAGGGGGCATTGTCCACAACTATGGCTACACCTTC.

This chain connects TRBV12-5 to TRBJ1-2, with D perhaps matching TRBD1 (6 bases). The length of the CDR3 is 14 residues. Trimming cost V 1 base and J 2 bases, with 8 bases left between them. In germline, CDR1 is LGHNT, CDR2 FRNRAP. CDR3 in DNA: TGTGCTAGTGGTTTGGATACAGGGAACTATGGCTACACCTTC. Translated, it gives CASGLDTGNYGYTF.

The genes are TRBV5-1 and TRBJ1-1; D is perhaps TRBD1 (6 bases). CDR1 and CDR2 from the germline V gene are SGHRS and YFSETQ. V was clipped by 0 bases and J by 10 bases, with 10 bases between them. The CDR3 spans 12 residues. The CDR3, as DNA: TGCGCCAGCAGCTTGGAAGGGGGAAGAGCTTTCTTT. It yields the protein CASSLEGGRAFF. Based on the CDR3 plus reference TRBV5-1 and TRBJ1-1, the full variable domain is KAGVTQTPRYLIKTRGQQVTLSCSPISGHRSVSWYQQTPGQGLQFLFEYFSETQRNKGNFPGRFSGRQFSNSRSEMNVSTLELGDSALYLCASSLEGGRAFFGQGTRLTVV.

A few counts support this clone. The chain recombines TRBV14 with TRBJ1-6; D gene uncertain. Germline V gene lookup returns CDR1 SGHDN and CDR2 FVKESK. This CDR3 region has 14 residues. The ends were cut back, 1 base at V and 7 bases at J, with 8 bases in the middle. Here the CDR3 DNA reads TGTGCCAGCAGCCAAGTTCACAGAAATTCACCCCTCCACTTT. Amino acids: CASSQVHRNSPLHF.

This rearrangement joins TRBV7-8 to TRBJ2-5, with 12 bases that match TRBD2. Losses at the gene ends were 4 bases for V and 4 bases for J; bases not matched to a gene: 13. Germline CDR1 SGHVS, CDR2 FQNEAQ. The CDR3 sequence is 18 residues long. The CDR3 region is CASSSGLAGYRIGETQYF. The CDR3, as DNA: TGTGCCAGCAGCTCAGGACTAGCGGGGTATCGGATAGGAGAGACCCAGTACTTC.